The entry that follows covers one T cell receptor beta chain sequence. The source of the sample is a study of blood T cell repertoires in COVID-19. Study-wide background: The origin of the acute and convalescent COVID-19 samples was the United States, Italy and Spain. In each case, the material was cDNA or gDNA derived from T cells, B-cell-depleted T cells, or PBMCs.

The table came from immunoSEQ multiplex PCR; TCRdb's copy has only in-frame clones and leaves some out. This repertoire shows roughly 110,000 clones, 70% to 85% found once; its top ten account for 14%. V gave up 5 bases and J gave up 4 bases, with 8 bases separating them. Per germline, CDR1 SGHTA and CDR2 FQGNSA. The CDR3 has 12 amino acids. The J gene is TRBJ1-2, the V gene TRBV7-2; possibly TRBD1 for D (5 bases). The TCR originated in a woman aged 55 to 70 with acute or convalescent COVID-19. Sequencing was carried out using peripheral blood. CDR3 loop: CASSHRSYGYTF. CDR3 nucleotides: TGTGCCAGCAGCCACAGGAGCTATGGCTACACCTTC.